One and the same sample provided the 7 T cell receptor beta chains below, sequenced in a study of T cell responses to AZD1222 COVID-19 vaccine. The repertoire was sequenced with immunoSEQ multiplex PCR; TCRdb's copy has only in-frame clones and lacks some. The table lists approximately 140,000 clones, approximately 92% of them singletons, with around 3.2% in the top ten. The material sequenced was peripheral blood, taken on day 0 of AZD1222 vaccination. The receptor source for this set is an adult in good health.

This clone was recorded only once. J is TRBJ2-7 and V is TRBV5-1; D remains unclear. V lost 4 bases, J lost 0 bases, and 14 bases lay in between. Germline assignment: CDR1 SGHRS and CDR2 YFSETQ. The CDR3 runs to 15 residues. CDR3 loop: CASSRRTEDSYEQYF. The DNA of the CDR3 is TGCGCCAGCAGCCGTCGAACAGAGGACTCCTACGAGCAGTACTTC.

V is TRBV27 and J is TRBJ2-2; D is unresolved. The germline CDR1 and CDR2 sequences are MNHEY and SMNVEV (reference sequence). This CDR3 is built from 10 residues. V shed 11 bases and J shed 4 bases, with 5 bases lying between them. CDR3 sequence reads: CAGFTGELFF. CDR3 nucleotide sequence: TGTGCCGGCTTCACCGGGGAGCTGTTTTTT.

CDR3 DNA: TGTGCTAGTGGCCCGCCACTCCCGGGACTAGCGGGTCAAACGCAGTATTTT. It encodes CASGPPLPGLAGQTQYF. The rearrangement uses TRBV12-5 and TRBJ2-3; TRBD2 aligns across 12 bases. CDR3 size: 17 residues. The germline V gene has CDR1 LGHNT and CDR2 FRNRAP. V was pared by 6 bases and J by 9 bases, with 16 bases of the junction left unmatched.

This clone was recorded only once. The rearrangement uses TRBV29-1 and TRBJ1-6, with D tentatively TRBD1 (5 bases). The V and J ends lost 7 bases and 7 bases respectively, with 14 bases between them. The germline CDR1 and CDR2 sequences are SQVTM and ANQGSEA. This CDR3 is built from 13 residues. The CDR3 spells CSAGGGGNSPLHF. CDR3 in DNA: TGCAGCGCCGGAGGTGGGGGGAATTCACCCCTCCACTTT.

The V call is TRBV18, the J call TRBJ1-1; possibly TRBD1 for D (5 bases). The CDR3 runs 15 residues. Germline-derived CDR1 and CDR2 are KGHSH and LQKENI. V lost 3 bases, J lost 1 base, and 12 bases lay in between. The CDR3 coding sequence is TGTGCCAGCTCACCCGACCCGGGGGGGAACACTGAAGCTTTCTTT. It codes for CASSPDPGGNTEAFF.

The CDR3 region is CASSILLGPSGNTIYF. CDR3 sequence (DNA): TGTGCCAGTAGTATTCTCCTGGGGCCCTCTGGAAACACCATATATTTT. The chain joins TRBV19 to TRBJ1-3, with D maybe TRBD1 (5 bases). CDR3 length: 16 amino acids. The V and J ends lost 3 bases and 0 bases respectively, with 12 bases between them. The germline gives CDR1 LNHDA, CDR2 SQIVND (reference sequence).

The rearrangement links TRBV30 to TRBJ2-5, with 10 bases matching TRBD2. The CDR3 length is 16 residues. Losses at the gene ends were 0 bases for V and 5 bases for J; bases not matched to a gene: 9. Germline CDR1 reads GTSNPN; CDR2 reads SVGIG (reference sequence). CDR3 residues: CAWSVGASGSGETQYF. The CDR3 DNA is TGTGCCTGGAGTGTAGGCGCTAGCGGGAGCGGGGAGACCCAGTACTTC.